This record covers a single T cell receptor (beta chain). Its antigen is not yet known. No much larger clonotype is one base removed from it; base qualities were not supplied. The treatment or condition label, read with the paper, signifies: live attenuated yellow fever vaccine strain. Two biological replicates of bulk PBMCs were collected at each blood-draw timepoint. PBMCs were isolated from peripheral blood using a standard Ficoll-Paque protocol. TriZol was used to extract RNA from bulk PBMCs, CD4 and CD8 fractions, and dextramer-positive and dextramer-negative fractions. CDR1 SQVTM and CDR2 ANQGSEA were looked up in the germline V gene. Inclusive of the bounding cysteine and phenylalanine, the CDR3 is 15 residues long. Of the read, only the CDR3 DNA is kept; its 45 bases are in frame from base 1. The V end loses 0 bases and the J end loses 2 bases, and a stretch of 14 bases separates them. This entry is derived from a study of T cells after yellow fever vaccination (dated by TCRdb to the late 2010s). About the study as a whole: The SMART-Seq v4 Ultra Low Input RNA kit was used to prepare libraries from fractions with low cell numbers. To track T-cell clones before and after primary and booster YFV17D yellow fever vaccination, bulk TCR alpha and beta repertoires were sequenced longitudinally. Two healthy male donors, one aged 18 to 30 and one aged 30 to 40 years, made up the cohort. Blood was drawn at multiple timepoints before and after primary and secondary immunization, with bulk PBMC replicates and cell subsets isolated. General conclusions and limits of the study: Computational filtering was required because FACS-sorted repertoires could contain abundant contaminating clonotypes from the bulk population. The secondary T-cell response was found to be weaker but faster than the primary response, with a peak reached on day 5 rather than on day 15. After the booster, most clones that had expanded after primary vaccination were detected again (around 96% of CD4 and around nine tenths of CD8), suggesting broad maintenance of memory. Because only a couple of donors were included in the study, the extent to which the findings can be generalized is limited. A small fraction of clonotypes showed up in both the CD4 and CD8 compartments, probably as a result of convergent recombination.

The instrument given in TCRdb is Illumina NovaSeq 6000. TCR cDNA was synthesized by 5'RACE template switching, which introduced a universal primer site and unique molecular identifiers. Priming for cDNA synthesis came from both the TCR alpha and TCR beta constant segments. Library amplification involved two PCR steps, and the second step added sample barcodes and sequencing adapters. Libraries were sequenced on Illumina HiSeq 2500 (2x100 bp) or NovaSeq (2x150 bp). The published analysis was carried out like this. Reads were demultiplexed and collapsed into UMI consensus sequences with MIGEC, and V(D)J alignment was performed with MiXCR. Vaccine-responding clonotypes were defined with edgeR using replicate PBMC samples, requiring FDR below 0.01 and a log2 fold change above 5 up to day 15. Each bulk clonotype was labeled CD4 or CD8 based on which sequenced repertoire, CD4 or CD8, contained the clonotype at higher abundance. TCRdb reprocessing: public reads trimmed at Q25 with fastp, clones called with MiXCR, in-frame beta chains kept. Rows merge per CDR3 protein into single entries with the most common DNA and genes. The V and J calls come from TCRdb's annotation, not from the publication. The sample has a few hundred thousand distinct CDR3 sequences on record, about 4% of them singletons. The ten largest account for 20% to 25% of the sample.

This receptor was identified in a man between 18 and 29 years old who received the YFV17D yellow fever vaccine. The sequence joins TRBV29-1 to TRBJ2-7; the D gene assignment is ambiguous. The sample in question was PBMCs, obtained 5 days after the yellow fever booster vaccination. The encoded CDR3 is CSVEDQEGHPYEQYF. The DNA sequence is as follows: TGCAGCGTTGAAGATCAGGAAGGGCACCCCTACGAGCAGTACTTC.